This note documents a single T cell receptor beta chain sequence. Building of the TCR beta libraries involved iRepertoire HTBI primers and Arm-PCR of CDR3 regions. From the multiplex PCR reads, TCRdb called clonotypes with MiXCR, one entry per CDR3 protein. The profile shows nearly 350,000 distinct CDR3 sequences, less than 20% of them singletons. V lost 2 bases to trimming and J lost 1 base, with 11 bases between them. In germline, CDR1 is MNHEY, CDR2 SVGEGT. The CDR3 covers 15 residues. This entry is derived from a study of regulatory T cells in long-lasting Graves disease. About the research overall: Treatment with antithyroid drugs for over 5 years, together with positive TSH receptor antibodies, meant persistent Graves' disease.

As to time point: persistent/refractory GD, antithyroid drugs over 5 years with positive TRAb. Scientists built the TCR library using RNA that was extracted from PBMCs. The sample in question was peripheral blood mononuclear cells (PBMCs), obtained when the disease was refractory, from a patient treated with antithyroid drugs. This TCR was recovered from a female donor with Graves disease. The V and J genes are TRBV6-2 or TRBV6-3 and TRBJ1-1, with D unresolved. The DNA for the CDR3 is TGTGCCAGCAGTTACCCCCCATGGGGGAACACTGAAGCTTTCTTT. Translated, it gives CASSYPPWGNTEAFF.